This T cell receptor beta chain was obtained from a study of cytomegalovirus exposure and HLA in healthy donors. The overall study: The same platform used for the approximately 670 first-cohort repertoires was also used for the 130 or so validation repertoires, as a later analysis reported.

In its sample, this clone was seen once. Its antigen remains unidentified. Assay: immunoSEQ multiplex PCR; the TCRdb copy retains only in-frame clones and omits some. This table has 150,000 to 200,000 clones, roughly 84% appearing once. Study-level findings and limits: Subsequent analysis found a tendency for first-cohort TCR clusters to co-occur within the 95 to 150 validation repertoires.

The CDR3 is made up of 16 amino acids. Trimming removed 4 bases from V and 1 base from J, with 11 bases in between. Germline-derived CDR1 and CDR2 are MNHEY and SVGAGI. This sequence originates from a man aged 30-40 years in good health and CMV-seropositive. Sequenced sample: PBMCs. The V gene is TRBV6-5, the J gene TRBJ2-6; D is possibly TRBD1 (6 bases). The DNA for the CDR3 is TGTGCCAGCAGTTCTCCTACAGGGTCTGGGGCCAACGTCCTGACTTTC. Translation: CASSSPTGSGANVLTF.